The source of this T cell receptor beta chain is a study of blood T cell repertoires in COVID-19. TCRdb keeps only in-frame clones here, not all; method: immunoSEQ multiplex PCR. The data hold under 7,000 clones, with around 85% observed a single time. What was sequenced was peripheral blood. This TCR came from a human donor in a cohort sampled during active COVID-19.

The chain's CDR3 is CASSLGADRGTGNTIYF. CDR3 nucleotide sequence: TGTGCCAGCAGCTTAGGTGCTGACAGGGGTACTGGAAACACCATATATTTT. V gene TRBV7-6 combines with J gene TRBJ1-3, with 8 nucleotides matching TRBD1. CDR1 is SGHVS, CDR2 FNYEAQ, per germline. CDR3 length equals 17 residues. J was trimmed by 2 bases and V by 1 base; bases with no gene match: 7.